This TCR beta chain was documented in a study of blood T cell repertoires in COVID-19. Study-wide background: COVID-19 samples from acute and convalescent phases originated in the United States, Italy and Spain.

In the source study's methods: Estimated nucleated cell counts came from reference gene primer amplification. Sequencing used immunoSEQ multiplex PCR; TCRdb keeps in-frame clones, though not all of them. The V and J calls and clone size are taken from that table; D and trimming were inferred from the DNA. The sample has more than 85,000 clones, around three quarters seen once. The CDR3 extends over 18 amino acids. Trimming took off 4 bases at V and 0 bases at J, with 19 bases between the two ends. CDR1 and CDR2 from the germline V gene are LNHDA and SQIVND (reference sequence). This chain uses TRBV19 with TRBJ1-3; D may be TRBD1 (5 bases). What was sequenced was peripheral blood. The TCR originated in a human donor in a cohort sampled during active or convalescent COVID-19. As DNA, the CDR3 is TGTGCCAGTAGTAGTGATCCGCAGGGTTTTGTCTCTGGAAACACCATATATTTT. Its protein product is CASSSDPQGFVSGNTIYF.